Each of the 3 T cell receptor beta chains below was sequenced from the same sample in a study of cytomegalovirus exposure and HLA in healthy donors. Primers included in the PCR were 60 Vbeta and 13 Jbeta primers. TCRdb keeps only in-frame clones here, not all; method: immunoSEQ multiplex PCR. The sample records roughly 170,000 clones, approximately 82% being singletons. Sequencing input: PBMCs. These receptors all come from a male donor in good health and CMV-seronegative.

This clone was counted only a few times. The chain links TRBV11-1 to TRBJ2-3, with 10 positions matching TRBD2. Unmatched junction bases numbered 9, after V lost 2 bases and J lost 10 bases. Germline V gives CDR1 SGHAT, CDR2 FQDESV (reference sequence). The CDR3 has 15 amino acids. The CDR3, as DNA: TGTGCCAGCAGCTTACCGCCTAGCGGGGGCCGGGCGCAGTATTTT. Translating gives CASSLPPSGGRAQYF.

This chain connects TRBV5-4 to TRBJ2-7, with TRBD2 matching 10 bases. CDR1 and CDR2 from the germline V gene are SGHNT and YYREEE (reference sequence). Trimming removed 3 bases from V and 5 bases from J; junction bases left unmatched: 8. The CDR3 spans 15 residues. The CDR3 protein is CASSSRTSGRDEQYF. The CDR3 bases are TGTGCCAGCAGCTCCCGGACTAGCGGACGGGACGAGCAGTACTTC.

The gene calls are TRBV27 and TRBJ2-7; TRBD1 might be the D (6 bases). Germline V gene sequence: CDR1 MNHEY, CDR2 SMNVEV (reference sequence). The V and J ends lost 4 bases and 4 bases respectively, with 14 bases between them. This CDR3 spans 14 amino acids. The DNA for the CDR3 is TGTGCCAGCAGTTCAGGACAGCCCAAATACGAGCAGTACTTC. Translated: CASSSGQPKYEQYF.